The 20 T cell receptor beta chains reported below all come from one sample, sequenced in a study of graft-versus-host responses after intestinal transplantation. Processing was applied to graft tissue in order to liberate intraepithelial and lamina propria lymphocytes. Assay: immunoSEQ multiplex PCR; the TCRdb copy retains only in-frame clones and omits some. The sample includes over 10,000 clones, 70% to 75% of them seen just once. The material sequenced was ileum tissue, taken about 140 days after intestinal transplantation. These receptors came from a human patient who received an intestinal transplant, so some T cells may come from the graft donor.

The chain recombines TRBV5-6 with TRBJ2-5, with 11 bases that match TRBD2. Germline CDR1 SGHDT, CDR2 YYEEEE. The CDR3 extends over 15 amino acids. V trimming: 4 bases; J trimming: 5 bases; junction bases outside the gene matches: 7. The CDR3 sequence is CASSATSGRGETQYF. The DNA of the CDR3 is TGTGCCAGCAGCGCTACTAGCGGGAGAGGTGAGACCCAGTACTTC. Full variable domain (missing parts from reference TRBV5-6 and TRBJ2-5): DAGVTQSPTHLIKTRGQQVTLRCSPKSGHDTVSWYQQALGQGPQFIFQYYEEEERQRGNFPDRFSGHQFPNYSSELNVNALLLGDSALYLCASSATSGRGETQYFGPGTRLLVL.

The V call is TRBV28, the J call TRBJ1-2; 7 nucleotides line up with TRBD1. V lost 6 bases and J lost 4; bases outside the gene matches: 11. Germline-derived CDR1 and CDR2 are MDHEN and SYDVKM. This CDR3 is built from 15 residues. The CDR3 nucleotides are TGTGCCAGCAGCCGCCGTCACAGGGGAGCCTATGGCTACACCTTC. Translation gives CASSRRHRGAYGYTF.

This chain joins TRBV6-4 and TRBJ2-1; the match to TRBD2 covers 13 bases. This CDR3 has 17 amino acids. V lost 5 bases to trimming and J lost 10 bases; unmatched junction nucleotides: 14. Germline V CDR1 and CDR2: MRHNA, SNTAGT. CDR3 DNA sequence: TGTGCCAGCAGTCCCGGGACTAGCGGGGCCGCAAGGCGGGAGCAGTTCTTC. Amino acids: CASSPGTSGAARREQFF.

Note on this clone: This sample includes further DNA sequences coding for the same CDR3. This chain joins TRBV6-1 and TRBJ1-2, with 8 nucleotides matching TRBD1. This CDR3 is 15 amino acids long. The ends lost 3 bases at V and 2 bases at J; junction bases unmatched: 5. Germline CDR1 MNHNS, CDR2 SASEGT. CDR3 in DNA: TGTGCCAGCAGTGAGGGGACAGGCGCCAACTATGGCTACACCTTC. It translates to CASSEGTGANYGYTF.

The CDR3 nucleotides read TGCGCCAGCAGCCAAGAGTTCAGAAATCAGCCCCAGCATTTT. This codes for CASSQEFRNQPQHF. The chain couples TRBV4-1 to TRBJ1-5; no definite D call. The CDR3 runs 14 residues. The germline V gene encodes CDR1 MGHRA and CDR2 YSYEKL. V dropped 0 bases and J dropped 4 bases, with 7 bases sitting between them.

The chain has TRBV19 and TRBJ1-5; 11 bases line up with TRBD1. The junction had 5 bases not matched to a gene; V was cut back by 7 bases and J by 6 bases. Germline CDR1 LNHDA, CDR2 SQIVND (reference sequence). CDR3 size: 14 residues. The CDR3 is CASMDRGHGQPQHF. The CDR3 DNA reads TGTGCCAGTATGGACAGGGGGCACGGTCAGCCCCAGCATTTT.

This clone has only one observation. The chain links TRBV11-2 to TRBJ2-3; TRBD2 aligns across 13 bases. J was trimmed by 2 bases and V by 5 bases; bases with no gene match: 13. Germline V gene sequence: CDR1 SGHAT, CDR2 FQNNGV. There are 19 residues in the CDR3. The CDR3 DNA is TGTGCCAGCAGCACCATACTAGCGGGAGGGCCGGGTAACACAGATACGCAGTATTTT. Its protein is CASSTILAGGPGNTDTQYF.

The chain has TRBV10-1 and TRBJ2-3, with 7 bases aligning to TRBD1. Germline CDR1 reads WNHNN; CDR2 reads SYGVQD (reference sequence). This CDR3 has 18 amino acids. J was trimmed by 2 bases and V by 0 bases; bases with no gene match: 11. The CDR3 loop reads CASSESPETGATTDTQYF. CDR3 DNA sequence: TGCGCCAGCAGTGAGTCCCCTGAAACAGGGGCGACCACAGATACGCAGTATTTT.

The chain combines TRBV7-2 with TRBJ2-7; possibly TRBD2 for D (6 bases). Germline V gene data show CDR1 as SGHTA and CDR2 as FQGNSA. Deletions cut 5 bases from V and 1 base from J, with 15 bases between. This CDR3 region has 15 residues. The chain's CDR3 is CASSPAWDLSYEQYF. CDR3 sequence (DNA): TGTGCCAGCAGCCCGGCTTGGGACTTATCCTACGAGCAGTACTTC.

The J gene is TRBJ1-2, the V gene TRBV5-1; TRBD1 matches 7 bases. The germline V gene has CDR1 SGHRS and CDR2 YFSETQ. CDR3 length equals 15 residues. J lost 5 bases, V lost 5 bases, and 12 bases had no gene match. This CDR3 reads CASRQGPGEAYGYTF. The CDR3 DNA sequence: TGCGCCAGCAGACAGGGGCCAGGGGAGGCGTATGGCTACACCTTC.

This clone came up a few times. The rearrangement joins TRBV10-3 to TRBJ2-1; D unclear. Trimming stripped 0 bases from V and 10 bases from J, with 7 bases between. The CDR3 extends over 12 amino acids. Germline V CDR1 and CDR2: ENHRY, SYGVKD. The DNA of the CDR3 is TGTGCCATCAGTGAGTCGACTCCGGAGCAGTTCTTC. It translates to CAISESTPEQFF.

The chain combines TRBV29-1 with TRBJ1-2, with D unclear. CDR1 and CDR2 (germline): SQVTM, ANQGSEA. Trimming shortened V by 4 bases and J by 6 bases, and 15 bases separated the two germline ends. The CDR3 covers 13 residues. As DNA, the CDR3 is TGCAGCGTTGGGAGGTCTACGGGCGATGGCTACACCTTC. Translated: CSVGRSTGDGYTF.

The chain uses TRBV6-5 and TRBJ2-7, with D possibly matching TRBD1 (5 bases). Germline V gives CDR1 MNHEY, CDR2 SVGAGI. V was shortened by 4 bases and J by 1 base, with 8 bases between the two germline ends. CDR3 length: 13 amino acids. CDR3: CASSSDTSYEQYF. The CDR3, as DNA: TGTGCCAGCAGTTCGGACACATCCTACGAGCAGTACTTC.

The rearrangement links TRBV7-2 to TRBJ2-3; 7 nucleotides align to TRBD2. CDR3 size: 15 residues. J lost 3 bases, V lost 1 base, and 4 bases had no gene match. The V gene's germline CDR1 is SGHTA and CDR2 FQGNSA. Here the CDR3 DNA reads TGTGCCAGCAGCTTAGGGACTAGTGGGACAGATACGCAGTATTTT. This translates into CASSLGTSGTDTQYF. Full variable domain (missing parts from reference TRBV7-2 and TRBJ2-3): GAGVSQSPSNKVTEKGKDVELRCDPISGHTALYWYRQSLGQGLEFLIYFQGNSAPDKSGLPSDRFSAERTGGSVSTLTIQRTQQEDSAVYLCASSLGTSGTDTQYFGPGTRLTVL.

The chain employs TRBV15 and TRBJ2-3, with 14 nucleotides matching TRBD2. CDR3 length: 16 amino acids. CDR1 is LNHNV and CDR2 is YYDKDF in the germline V gene (reference sequence). V dropped 3 bases and J dropped 5; count of bases not matched to a gene: 4. This CDR3 is CATSSPGTSGRDTQYF. Written as DNA, the CDR3 is TGTGCCACCAGCAGCCCTGGGACTAGCGGGAGAGATACGCAGTATTTT. The entire variable domain, with the rest obtained from reference TRBV15 and TRBJ2-3, is as follows: DAMVIQNPRYQVTQFGKPVTLSCSQTLNHNVMYWYQQKSSQAPKLLFHYYDKDFNNEADTPDNFQSRRPNTSFCFLDIRSPGLGDTAMYLCATSSPGTSGRDTQYFGPGTRLTVL.

The chain is built from TRBV5-1 and TRBJ2-2, with TRBD1 as a possible D gene (5 bases). The V and J ends lost 3 bases and 3 bases respectively, with 12 bases between them. The germline V gene has CDR1 SGHRS and CDR2 YFSETQ. This CDR3 is built from 15 residues. The CDR3 loop is CASSWTLGHTGELFF. In DNA form, the CDR3 reads TGCGCCAGCAGCTGGACCCTGGGGCACACCGGGGAGCTGTTTTTT.

This clone was observed once. The V call is TRBV27, the J call TRBJ2-3; a weak D match, TRBD2 (5 bases). The CDR3 runs 15 residues. Germline V gene data show CDR1 as MNHEY and CDR2 as SMNVEV (reference sequence). V lost 2 bases, J lost 5 bases, and 14 bases lay in between. The CDR3 protein is CASSLTWGGGDTQYF. CDR3 bases: TGTGCCAGCAGTTTAACGTGGGGTGGAGGAGATACGCAGTATTTT.

The chain employs TRBV4-2 and TRBJ2-5; 13 bases fit TRBD2. The J call is doubtful: the DNA matches TRBJ2-7 better. This CDR3 has 15 residues. From germline, CDR1 is LGHNA and CDR2 YNFKEQ. The CDR3 DNA reads as TGTGCCAGCAGCCAAGGACTAGCGGGGGGCTACGAGCAGTACTTC. Residues: CASSQGLAGGYEQYF.

The chain has TRBV5-1 and TRBJ2-5; 8 positions match TRBD2. The CDR3 covers 15 residues. Germline CDR1 and CDR2: SGHRS and YFSETQ. The trim removed 4 bases at V and 6 bases at J, leaving 11 bases unmatched. CDR3 residues: CASSPNPGLVKTQYF. The CDR3 region has the DNA TGCGCCAGCAGCCCCAACCCGGGACTAGTGAAGACCCAGTACTTC.

In its sample, this clone was seen a few times. The J gene is TRBJ2-1, the V gene TRBV9; TRBD1 matches 8 bases. The CDR3 is 17 amino acids. Germline CDR1 and CDR2: SGDLS and YYNGEE. Trimming at V came to 3 bases and at J to 5 bases, leaving 13 bases not matched to a gene. The CDR3 protein is CASSAPRDRTHDNEQFF. DNA for the CDR3: TGTGCCAGCAGCGCCCCAAGGGACAGGACACACGACAATGAGCAGTTCTTC.